Sequencing of this TCR beta chain was carried out in a study of PD-1 blockade in classical Hodgkin lymphoma (TCRdb year 2020). With regard to the full study: Nivolumab dosing was 3 mg/kg intravenously every 2 weeks, continuing until either disease progression or unacceptable toxicity. The study used CyTOF and TCR beta sequencing to define a peripheral blood immune signature of response to PD-1 blockade in classical Hodgkin lymphoma. Study-wide conclusions, independent of this receptor: Only a single clinical trial cohort was studied, and what caused the repertoire differences, possibly disease activity or prior therapy, remained undefined. Baseline TCR diversity was reported as lower in newly diagnosed patients than in healthy donors, and lower still in relapsed/refractory patients. Lower diversity was seen in patients whose nivolumab began less than 1 year after ASCT, and these patients were left out of later analyses so that immune reconstitution would not confound the results. Baseline diversity similar to that of newly diagnosed patients was observed in trial patients achieving complete response, whereas significantly lower diversity was observed in partial responders and progressors. A significant rise by C4D1 was seen in CD4+ but not CD8+ TCR diversity (p=0.0027 vs p=0.16), with the rise being most apparent in complete responders (p=0.02).

Concerning this clone: No antigen is known for it. Per-base qualities were not stored, and no clone one base away is much larger.

The time point label, read with the paper, signifies: cycle 2 day 1 (C2D1) of nivolumab. Relapse after autologous stem cell transplantation had occurred in all trial patients, and cohorts A, B and C were distinguished by prior brentuximab vedotin exposure. A total of approximately 51 patients with relapsed/refractory classical Hodgkin lymphoma made up the trial cohort, and each patient's best overall response was complete response, partial response or progressive disease. Trial patients were treated with single-agent nivolumab in the multi-cohort phase II CheckMate 205 trial. An independent review committee assessed best overall response by applying the 2007 International Working Group response criteria. Trial PBMCs were collected just before the start of nivolumab (C1D1) and during therapy at cycle 2 day 1 and cycle 4 day 1. Peripheral blood was collected in 8 mL Vacutainer Cell Preparation Tubes, from which PBMCs were isolated by centrifugation and then cryopreserved.

Genomic DNA was extracted with the Qiagen DNeasy kit from unsorted PBMCs and from negatively selected CD4+ and CD8+ fractions. TCR beta CDR3 regions were subjected to amplification by immunoSEQ multiplex PCR with primers that anneal to V and J segments. A synthetic immune receptor repertoire was used to minimize amplification bias, and remaining bias was computationally removed after sequencing. Regarding the original processing steps: Custom Python scripts were used to quantify repertoire diversity as the Shannon entropy index. Unsorted, CD4+ and CD8+ repertoires were examined separately, except in combined analyses, for which CD4+ and CD8+ sequences were merged in silico. Clonal expansion was defined as at least a 2-fold frequency increase after treatment relative to C1D1, with a pseudocount of 0.5 for undetected baseline clones. Singleton clones were defined as clones with 0 or 1 copy at C1D1, and non-singleton clones were defined as clones with 2 or more copies. Clones expanded in unsorted samples were labelled as CD4+, CD8+ or unknown by matching protein sequences in sorted samples from the same patient. Wilcoxon tests on paired samples were used to test changes in diversity from C1D1 to C4D1. As stored in TCRdb, this immuneACCESS dataset retains in-frame rearrangements with V and J assigned. A fraction of the clones does not appear; measured against another copy, unresolved V genes explain less than half of the discrepancy, and the remainder lacks a known reason. D and trimming were read from the DNA, whereas the V and J calls and clone size are those reported in that table. The sample table holds tens of thousands of clones, of which about two thirds were seen once. Around 15% of the sample is in the top ten clones.

The germline V gene provides CDR1 SGHRS and CDR2 YFSETQ. The CDR3 sequence holds 16 residues, the cysteine and phenylalanine included. Left in the record is the CDR3 DNA by itself, 48 bases read in frame from the first base. Trimming takes 7 bases off V and 0 bases off J; junction bases not matched to a gene: 6. Sequencing was performed on peripheral blood mononuclear cells (PBMCs), taken before the second cycle of nivolumab. Recombination linked TRBV5-1 to TRBJ2-1, and TRBD2 matches 11 of the central bases. The origin of this receptor is a human donor with classical Hodgkin lymphoma. The CDR3 reads CASRRLAGTSYNEQFF. DNA sequence: TGCGCCAGCCGACGACTAGCGGGGACCTCCTACAATGAGCAGTTCTTC.